The sequence of this T cell receptor (beta chain) was determined in a study of blood T cell repertoires in COVID-19. Study details: Samples representing acute and convalescent COVID-19 were sourced from the United States, Italy and Spain. PBMCs, B-cell-depleted T cells, or T cells were the source of the cDNA or gDNA that made up the material.

The germline gives CDR1 MNHEY, CDR2 SVGAGI. The CDR3 covers 12 residues. Trimming cost V 7 bases and J 7 bases; bases outside gene matches: 7. In the source study's methods: It was from reference gene primer amplification that nucleated cell counts were estimated. The data were produced by immunoSEQ multiplex PCR, yet TCRdb's version contains in-frame clones alone and is incomplete. V and J calls and clone size follow that table, whereas D and trimming were derived from the DNA. Of roughly 70,000 clones listed, approximately 92% are singletons. Sequencing was performed on peripheral blood. This chain uses TRBV6-5 with TRBJ2-7; 7 nucleotides line up with TRBD1. The clonotype comes from a human donor with active COVID-19. The donor label of this sample is uncertain. This CDR3 reads CASKQGFGEQYF. CDR3 nucleotide sequence: TGTGCCAGCAAACAGGGGTTCGGGGAGCAGTACTTC.